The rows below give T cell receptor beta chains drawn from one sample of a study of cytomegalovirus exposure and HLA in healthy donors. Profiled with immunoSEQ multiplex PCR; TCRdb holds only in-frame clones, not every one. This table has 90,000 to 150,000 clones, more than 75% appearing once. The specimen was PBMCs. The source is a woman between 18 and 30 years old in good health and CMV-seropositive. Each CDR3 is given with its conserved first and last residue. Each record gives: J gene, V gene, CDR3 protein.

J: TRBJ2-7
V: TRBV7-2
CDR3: CASSFYYGLADTYEQYF

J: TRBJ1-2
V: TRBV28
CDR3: CASSRPEPYGYTF

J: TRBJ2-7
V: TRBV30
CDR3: CAWSWDRTYEQYF

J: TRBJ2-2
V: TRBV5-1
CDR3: CASSLSAGELFF

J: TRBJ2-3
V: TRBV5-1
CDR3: CASSLQGGVGDTQYF

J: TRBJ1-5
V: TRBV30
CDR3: CAWTGRGNQPQHF

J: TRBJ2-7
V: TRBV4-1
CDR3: CASSRPGQTNLYEQYF

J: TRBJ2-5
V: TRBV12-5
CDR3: CASGLSETQYF

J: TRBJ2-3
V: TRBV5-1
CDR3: CASSLTTGGGFSTDTQYF

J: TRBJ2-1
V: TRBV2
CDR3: CASRISGRATYNEQFF

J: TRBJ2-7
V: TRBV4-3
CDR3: CASSQIGGGAGEQYF

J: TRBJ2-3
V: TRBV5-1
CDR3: CASSPGVFSGSTDTQYF

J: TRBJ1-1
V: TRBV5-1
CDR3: CASSPREGLNTEAFF

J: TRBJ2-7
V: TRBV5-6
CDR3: CASSLFLAGASYEQYF

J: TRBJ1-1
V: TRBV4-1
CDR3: CASSQVETLNTEAFF

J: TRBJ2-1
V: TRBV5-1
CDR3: CASSLANTGYNEQFF

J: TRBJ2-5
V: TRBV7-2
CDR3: CASSLVSGKETQYF

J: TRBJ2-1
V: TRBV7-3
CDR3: CASSLNRGNYNEQFF

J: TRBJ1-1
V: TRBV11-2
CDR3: CASSLAGGNTEAFF

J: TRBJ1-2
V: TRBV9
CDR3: CASSPRTGNYGYTF

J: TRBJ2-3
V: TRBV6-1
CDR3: CASSDEQGFTDTQYF

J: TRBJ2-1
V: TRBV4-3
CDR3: CASSQAPDWTSGREQFF

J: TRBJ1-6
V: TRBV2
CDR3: CASNPGFTNSPLHF

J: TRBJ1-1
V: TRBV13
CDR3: CASSLQRQGLTEAFF

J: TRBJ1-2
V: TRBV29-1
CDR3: CSHITGDGGYTF

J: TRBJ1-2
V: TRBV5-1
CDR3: CASSLAGTPGREGYTF

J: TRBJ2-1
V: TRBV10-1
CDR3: CAKVRAREDNEQFF

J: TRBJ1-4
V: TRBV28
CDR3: CASNLAGETNEKLFF

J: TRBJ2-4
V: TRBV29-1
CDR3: CSVEVGVAKNIQYF

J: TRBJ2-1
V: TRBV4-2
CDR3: CASSQEVTSASPVFLGDEQFF

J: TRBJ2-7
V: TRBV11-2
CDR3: CASSLDVRIRLFDTTYEQYF

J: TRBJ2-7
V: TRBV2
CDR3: CASSAGTGITYEQYF

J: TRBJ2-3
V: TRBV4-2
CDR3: CASSQASAGGPGTDTQYF

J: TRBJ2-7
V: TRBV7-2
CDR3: CASSLEGTSGTYEQYF

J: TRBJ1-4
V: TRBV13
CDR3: CASSLGLRGTNEKLFF

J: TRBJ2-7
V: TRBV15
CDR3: CATSRDGSGSSYEQYF

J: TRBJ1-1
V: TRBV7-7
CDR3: CASSPIAGGGTEAFF

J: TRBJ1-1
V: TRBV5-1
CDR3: CASSSGTGHTEAFF

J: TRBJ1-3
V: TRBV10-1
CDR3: CASTRGFGNTIYF

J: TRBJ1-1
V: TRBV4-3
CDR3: CASSHGGQARTEAFF